The T cell receptor beta chain described here comes from a study of control samples from healthy donors and cancer patients. Germline V gives CDR1 MNHEY, CDR2 SVGEGT. Trimming shortened V by 3 bases and J by 7 bases, and 12 bases separated the two germline ends. The CDR3 is 13 amino acids. Clones were read by immunoSEQ multiplex PCR, and TCRdb kept only the in-frame ones, dropping some. In the table there are some 130,000 clones, about 92% of which are singletons. The chain recombines TRBV6-2 or TRBV6-3 with TRBJ2-5, with D perhaps matching TRBD2 (6 bases). Sequences were obtained from PBMCs. The receptor was derived from a man in his forties or fifties with head and neck cancer. CDR3 DNA: TGTGCCAGCAGTTATGGACTACACCCGACCCAGTACTTC. This sequence encodes CASSYGLHPTQYF.